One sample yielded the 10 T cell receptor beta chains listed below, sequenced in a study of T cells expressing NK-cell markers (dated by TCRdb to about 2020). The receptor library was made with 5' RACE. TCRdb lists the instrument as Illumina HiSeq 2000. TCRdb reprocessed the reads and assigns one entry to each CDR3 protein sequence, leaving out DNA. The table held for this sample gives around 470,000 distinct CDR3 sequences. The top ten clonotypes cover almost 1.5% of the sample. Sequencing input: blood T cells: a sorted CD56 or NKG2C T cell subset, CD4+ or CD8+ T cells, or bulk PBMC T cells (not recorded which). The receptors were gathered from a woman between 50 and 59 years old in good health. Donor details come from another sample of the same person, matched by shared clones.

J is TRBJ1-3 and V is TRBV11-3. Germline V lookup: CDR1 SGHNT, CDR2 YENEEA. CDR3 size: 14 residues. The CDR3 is CASSPWQGGNTIYF.

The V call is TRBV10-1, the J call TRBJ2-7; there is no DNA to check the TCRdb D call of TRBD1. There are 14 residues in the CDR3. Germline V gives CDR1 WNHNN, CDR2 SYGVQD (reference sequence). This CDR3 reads CASSETRDSGWQYF.

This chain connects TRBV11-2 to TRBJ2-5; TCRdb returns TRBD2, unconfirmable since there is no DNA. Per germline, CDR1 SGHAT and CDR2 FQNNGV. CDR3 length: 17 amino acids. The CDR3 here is CASSLSPGGINLETQYF.

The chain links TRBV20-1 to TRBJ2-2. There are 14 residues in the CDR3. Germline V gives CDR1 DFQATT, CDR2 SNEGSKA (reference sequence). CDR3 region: CSAFRPRNTGELFF.

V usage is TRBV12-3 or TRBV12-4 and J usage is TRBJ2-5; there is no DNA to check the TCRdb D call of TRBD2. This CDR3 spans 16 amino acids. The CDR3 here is CASSPDVAGGLKTQYF.

This CDR3 reads CASSPGQVGSQYF. The chain combines TRBV12-3 or TRBV12-4 with TRBJ2-7; the TRBD1 assignment by TCRdb is unverifiable without DNA. The CDR3 length is 13 residues.

CDR3 in amino acids: CSARDPDRGYDQPQHF. The V call is TRBV20-1, the J call TRBJ1-5; with no DNA, the TCRdb D assignment of TRBD1 cannot be verified. Germline CDR1 DFQATT, CDR2 SNEGSKA (reference sequence). The CDR3 spans 16 residues.

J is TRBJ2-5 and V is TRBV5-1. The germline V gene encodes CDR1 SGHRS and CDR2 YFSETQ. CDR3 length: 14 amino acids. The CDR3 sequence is CASSQLWGQETQYF. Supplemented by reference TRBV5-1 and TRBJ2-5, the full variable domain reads KAGVTQTPRYLIKTRGQQVTLSCSPISGHRSVSWYQQTPGQGLQFLFEYFSETQRNKGNFPGRFSGRQFSNSRSEMNVSTLELGDSALYLCASSQLWGQETQYFGPGTRLLVL.

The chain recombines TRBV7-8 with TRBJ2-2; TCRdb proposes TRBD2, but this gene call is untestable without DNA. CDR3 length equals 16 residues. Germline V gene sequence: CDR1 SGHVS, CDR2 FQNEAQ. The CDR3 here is CASSPGTSGSTGELFF. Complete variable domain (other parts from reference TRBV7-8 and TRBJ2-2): GAGVSQSPRYKVAKRGQDVALRCDPISGHVSLFWYQQALGQGPEFLTYFQNEAQLDKSGLPSDRFFAERPEGSVSTLKIQRTQQEDSAVYLCASSPGTSGSTGELFFGEGSRLTVL.

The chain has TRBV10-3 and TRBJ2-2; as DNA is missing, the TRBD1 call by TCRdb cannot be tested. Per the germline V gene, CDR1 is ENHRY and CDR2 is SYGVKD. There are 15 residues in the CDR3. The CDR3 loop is CATTTGGLDTGELFF.